What follows are 23 T cell receptor beta chains derived from one specimen sequenced in a study of spatial heterogeneity in lung cancer. TCRdb fed the 5' RACE reads into MiXCR, producing one record per CDR3 protein. The repertoire includes tens of thousands of distinct CDR3 sequences, roughly 4.9% of them detected once, and 20% to 30% sits in the top ten. The time point is: sample taken at primary tumor resection. The material sequenced was PBMCs, taken at surgery. These receptor sequences come from a female donor with early-stage non-small cell lung cancer.

This clonotype was recorded at least ten times. The chain links TRBV13 to TRBJ2-2; no clear D. CDR3 length equals 11 residues. V lost 5 bases to trimming and J lost 6 bases, with 4 bases between them. The germline V gene encodes CDR1 PRHDT and CDR2 FYEKMQ (reference sequence). CDR3 residues: CASSQPGELFF. The CDR3 DNA follows: TGTGCCAGCAGCCAACCCGGGGAGCTGTTTTTT.

This clonotype was observed at least ten times. This chain uses TRBV9 with TRBJ2-7, with TRBD1 identical over 7 bases. Germline CDR1 and CDR2: SGDLS and YYNGEE. The CDR3 length is 16 residues. Trimming took 4 bases from V and 0 from J; bases not matched to a gene: 10. The CDR3 here is CASSPDTGDSSYEQYF. The CDR3 bases are TGTGCCAGCAGCCCAGATACCGGGGACAGCTCCTACGAGCAGTACTTC.

This clonotype was recorded many times. The chain is built from TRBV27 and TRBJ2-7; the match to TRBD2 covers 7 bases. CDR1 and CDR2 (germline): MNHEY, SMNVEV (reference sequence). With 0 bases clipped from V and 3 bases from J, the junction kept 2 bases outside the gene matches. The CDR3 sequence is 14 residues long. CDR3 sequence reads: CASSLSGGGYEQYF. The CDR3 region has the DNA TGTGCCAGCAGTTTATCTGGGGGGGGCTACGAGCAGTACTTC.

This clonotype came up many times. V is TRBV20-1 and J is TRBJ1-2, with TRBD1 matching 11 bases. This CDR3 spans 15 amino acids. The junction had 5 bases not matched to a gene; V was cut back by 0 bases and J by 5 bases. CDR1 and CDR2 from the germline V gene are DFQATT and SNEGSKA (reference sequence). CDR3 nucleotide sequence: TGCAGTGCTAGAGAGGGGACAGGGGGTGGATATGGCTACACCTTC. Protein sequence: CSAREGTGGGYGYTF.

This clonotype occurred many times. The V and J genes are TRBV6-5 and TRBJ1-1; no firm D call. The CDR3 is made up of 16 amino acids. Trimming stripped 0 bases from V and 3 bases from J, with 14 bases between. Germline V gene data show CDR1 as MNHEY and CDR2 as SVGAGI. The CDR3 bases are TGTGCCAGCAGTTACTCGGGATCAAGGGTGGACACTGAAGCTTTCTTT. It specifies CASSYSGSRVDTEAFF.

This clonotype was seen at least ten times. J is TRBJ1-2 and V is TRBV9; no clear D gene. There are 12 residues in the CDR3. The V end was cut by 5 bases, the J end by 4 bases, with 9 bases between. CDR1 is SGDLS, CDR2 YYNGEE, per germline. CDR3 sequence reads: CASSPYRYGYTF. In DNA, the CDR3 is TGTGCCAGCAGTCCCTACCGCTATGGCTACACCTTC. The whole variable domain, remainder taken from reference TRBV9 and TRBJ1-2, is DSGVTQTPKHLITATGQRVTLRCSPRSGDLSVYWYQQSLDQGLQFLIQYYNGEERAKGNILERFSAQQFPDLHSELNLSSLELGDSALYFCASSPYRYGYTFGSGTRLTVV.

V usage is TRBV7-9 and J usage is TRBJ1-4; 10 positions agree with TRBD1. Germline V lookup: CDR1 SEHNR, CDR2 FQNEAQ (reference sequence). The V and J ends lost 5 bases and 8 bases, in that order; junction bases with no gene match: 20. This CDR3 has 19 amino acids. The CDR3 protein is CASSPWRQGAGLEDEKLFF. The DNA for the CDR3 is TGTGCCAGCAGCCCCTGGCGACAGGGGGCTGGGTTAGAGGACGAAAAACTGTTTTTT.

This clonotype was seen at least ten times. The chain carries TRBV10-3 and TRBJ2-5; D unresolved. Trimming removed 7 bases from V and 7 bases from J, with 13 bases in between. Germline CDR1 ENHRY, CDR2 SYGVKD. There are 12 residues in the CDR3. CDR3 residues: CAIKDSASTQYF. DNA of the CDR3: TGTGCCATCAAAGACTCGGCGTCGACCCAGTACTTC.

This clonotype was seen many times. V is TRBV5-1 and J is TRBJ1-4; TRBD1 aligns across 7 bases. V gave up 5 bases and J gave up 5 bases; unmatched junction bases: 6. Germline CDR1 is SGHRS and CDR2 is YFSETQ. The CDR3 is 14 residues long. CDR3 loop: CASSSGQLNEKLFF. In DNA, the CDR3 is TGCGCCAGCAGTTCGGGACAGTTAAATGAAAAACTGTTTTTT. The full variable domain, completed using reference TRBV5-1 and TRBJ1-4, is KAGVTQTPRYLIKTRGQQVTLSCSPISGHRSVSWYQQTPGQGLQFLFEYFSETQRNKGNFPGRFSGRQFSNSRSEMNVSTLELGDSALYLCASSSGQLNEKLFFGSGTQLSVL.

This clonotype was seen repeatedly, ten times or more. The rearrangement joins TRBV4-3 to TRBJ2-7; 9 positions match TRBD1. J gave up 4 bases and V 1 base, and 11 bases lay outside the gene matches. This CDR3 comprises 17 residues. Germline assignment: CDR1 LGHNA and CDR2 YSLEER. The CDR3 sequence: CASSQALGGQGFYEQYF. CDR3 sequence (DNA): TGCGCCAGCAGCCAAGCCCTCGGGGGACAGGGCTTTTACGAGCAGTACTTC.

In its sample, this clonotype was seen many times. The rearrangement links TRBV2 to TRBJ2-7; D remains ambiguous. The CDR3 length is 12 residues. Trimming shortened V by 7 bases and J by 7 bases, and 14 bases separated the two germline ends. Germline lookup yields CDR1 SNHLY and CDR2 FYNNEI. CDR3 residues: CASTQRLGEQYF. Written as DNA, the CDR3 is TGTGCCAGCACTCAGAGGTTAGGGGAGCAGTACTTC.

This clonotype was seen many times. This sequence joins TRBV7-2 and TRBJ2-7, with D maybe TRBD1 (5 bases). V shed 8 bases and J shed 3 bases, with 14 bases lying between them. Germline CDR1 is SGHTA and CDR2 is FQGNSA. The CDR3 consists of 13 residues. CDR3 amino acids: CASAVGQGYEQYF. The DNA for the CDR3 is TGTGCCAGCGCCGTAGGGCAGGGCTACGAGCAGTACTTC.

This clonotype was observed many times. V and J are TRBV9 and TRBJ2-1; tentatively, D is TRBD2 (5 bases). This CDR3 comprises 15 residues. Looked up from germline, CDR1 is SGDLS and CDR2 is YYNGEE. V lost 4 bases and J lost 5, with 16 bases in between. The CDR3 is CASSPRGQADNEQFF. The CDR3 region has the DNA TGTGCCAGCAGCCCCCGAGGGCAGGCTGACAATGAGCAGTTCTTC. Full variable domain (outside the CDR3, taken from reference TRBV9 and TRBJ2-1): DSGVTQTPKHLITATGQRVTLRCSPRSGDLSVYWYQQSLDQGLQFLIQYYNGEERAKGNILERFSAQQFPDLHSELNLSSLELGDSALYFCASSPRGQADNEQFFGPGTRLTVL.

There are many counts of this clonotype. This chain uses TRBV25-1 with TRBJ1-3, with D unclear. Between the trimmed V and J ends, which lost 6 bases and 4 bases, there was a span of 7 bases. This CDR3 is 12 amino acids long. The germline V gene has CDR1 MGHDK and CDR2 SYGVNS. Written as DNA, the CDR3 is TGTGCCAGCAGCCTTCAGGGAAACACCATATATTTT. This translates into CASSLQGNTIYF.

The chain links TRBV28 to TRBJ2-7, with D uncertain. Germline assignment: CDR1 MDHEN and CDR2 SYDVKM. V lost 5 bases and J lost 1, with 15 bases in between. The CDR3 has 15 amino acids. The DNA for the CDR3 is TGTGCCAGCAGTCAGACGGGCCTCAGATCCTACGAGCAGTACTTC. Its translation: CASSQTGLRSYEQYF.

This clonotype occurred many times. The chain couples TRBV2 to TRBJ2-4; 7 bases are shared with TRBD2. CDR1 SNHLY and CDR2 FYNNEI come from the germline V gene. Trimming cost V 6 bases and J 0 bases; bases outside gene matches: 2. This CDR3 is built from 14 residues. The CDR3 here is CASRAGLAKNIQYF. The CDR3 DNA reads TGTGCCAGCAGAGCGGGACTAGCCAAAAACATTCAGTACTTC.

The V gene is TRBV10-1, the J gene TRBJ2-7; 8 nucleotides match TRBD1. Germline lookup yields CDR1 WNHNN and CDR2 SYGVQD (reference sequence). The CDR3 is 13 residues long. Losses at the gene ends were 2 bases for V and 4 bases for J; bases not matched to a gene: 1. DNA for the CDR3: TGCGCCAGCAGTGAGGACAGGGGATACGAGCAGTACTTC. Translating gives CASSEDRGYEQYF.

This clonotype was seen many times. J is TRBJ1-6 and V is TRBV7-9; possible D gene TRBD1, 5 bases. This CDR3 is 14 amino acids long. The V gene lost 4 bases and the J gene lost 3 bases, with 7 bases spanning the gap. Germline values: CDR1 SEHNR, CDR2 FQNEAQ (reference sequence). As DNA, the CDR3 is TGTGCCAGCAGCTCAGACAGCTATAATTCACCCCTCCACTTT. It translates to CASSSDSYNSPLHF. Based on the CDR3 plus reference TRBV7-9 and TRBJ1-6, the full variable domain is DTGVSQNPRHKITKRGQNVTFRCDPISEHNRLYWYRQTLGQGPEFLTYFQNEAQLEKSRLLSDRFSAERPKGSFSTLEIQRTEQGDSAMYLCASSSDSYNSPLHFGNGTRLTVT.

Ten or more counts support this clonotype. This chain's CDR3 is CASSSSDGTAETQYF. CDR3 bases: TGTGCCAGCAGCTCCTCGGACGGAACGGCCGAGACCCAGTACTTC. The V gene is TRBV7-9, the J gene TRBJ2-5; unclear D gene. V was clipped by 4 bases and J by 5 bases, with 17 bases between them. Germline V gene data show CDR1 as SEHNR and CDR2 as FQNEAQ (reference sequence). The length of the CDR3 is 15 residues.

This clonotype was seen ten or more times. The rearrangement joins TRBV12-3 or TRBV12-4 to TRBJ2-4; the match to TRBD1 covers 9 bases. V was pared by 8 bases and J by 0 bases, with 14 bases of the junction left unmatched. CDR3 size: 18 residues. The CDR3, as DNA: TGTGCCAGCGGACCCCGGACGACAGGGGGTCTAGCCAAAAACATTCAGTACTTC. Protein product: CASGPRTTGGLAKNIQYF.

The sample holds a few counts of this clonotype. The rearrangement uses TRBV19 and TRBJ2-5; no definite D call. Germline CDR1 and CDR2: LNHDA and SQIVND (reference sequence). The CDR3 is 17 amino acids. Trimming stripped 4 bases from V and 1 base from J, with 19 bases between. The CDR3 coding sequence is TGTGCCAGTAGTACAGTCGGACCCCGTCTCAGCCAAGAGACCCAGTACTTC. It encodes CASSTVGPRLSQETQYF.

This clonotype has a count of ten or more. This chain uses TRBV10-3 with TRBJ2-5, with 9 bases that match TRBD1. J lost 1 base, V lost 8 bases, and 5 bases had no gene match. The CDR3 has 14 residues. Germline CDR1 and CDR2: ENHRY and SYGVKD. In DNA, the CDR3 is TGTGCCATCTCACCGGGACAGGGCCAAGAGACCCAGTACTTC. Translation: CAISPGQGQETQYF.

This clonotype has a handful of counts. The chain joins TRBV3-1 to TRBJ1-1; the match to TRBD1 covers 7 bases. This CDR3 is 15 amino acids long. With 1 base clipped from V and 3 bases from J, the junction kept 5 bases outside the gene matches. Germline CDR1 is LGHDT and CDR2 is YNNKEL (reference sequence). The CDR3 loop is CASSQGDRLDTEAFF. CDR3 nucleotides: TGTGCCAGCAGCCAAGGGGACAGACTCGACACTGAAGCTTTCTTT.